This record concerns one T cell receptor (beta chain) sequence. These data are taken from a study of early T cells in non-severe SARS-CoV-2 infection. One entry per CDR3 protein results from TCRdb running MiXCR on the 5' RACE reads. In the table there are 37,000 or so distinct CDR3 sequences, 5.9% of which are singletons. The germline V gene has CDR1 SGHRS and CDR2 YFSETQ. The CDR3 is made up of 13 amino acids. V lost 4 bases and J lost 4, with 11 bases in between. The chain couples TRBV5-1 to TRBJ2-5; D remains ambiguous. Sequencing was performed on whole blood. The clonotype comes from an adult who was a healthcare worker with PCR-confirmed SARS-CoV-2 infection or an uninfected control (not recorded which). In DNA, the CDR3 is TGCGCCAGCAGCCGACCAAACACAGAGACCCAGTACTTC. It yields the protein CASSRPNTETQYF.